This T cell receptor (beta chain) was sequenced during a study of T cell repertoires in cytomegalovirus infection. About the study: Matching HLA type, along with CMV infection, was indicated by public TCR beta signatures. Study-level findings and limits: Pooled public TCR beta family frequency picked out CMV carriers with the relevant HLA. HLA-C-restricted CMV-specific TCR beta clonotypes were dominant in the ex vivo response.

There are 18 residues in the CDR3. Germline-derived CDR1 and CDR2 are MDHEN and SYDVKM. The J segment lost 7 bases and the V segment lost 2 bases, leaving 10 bases of the junction unmatched. In its sample, this clonotype was seen a few times. Its target is not known. TCRdb re-called the reads through MiXCR, storing one row per CDR3 protein. In the table there are about 130,000 distinct CDR3 sequences, more than 20% of which are singletons. This clonotype was sampled from a human donor in good health (CMV status not recorded). Some clones in this sample may be carry-over from other donors' samples. The chain couples TRBV28 to TRBJ1-6; 11 bases fit TRBD1. The sequenced sample consisted of PBMCs, sequenced either directly or after in vitro stimulation (not recorded which). The CDR3 DNA reads as TGTGCCAGCAGTTTAACGGGACAGGGGGTTTCGGGAAATTCACCCCTCCACTTT. Translating it yields CASSLTGQGVSGNSPLHF.